The 9 T cell receptor beta chains in this list originate from one sample, sequenced in a study of blood T cell repertoires in COVID-19. Measured with immunoSEQ multiplex PCR; TCRdb has only the in-frame clones, and not every one. Here the sample spans approximately 60,000 clones, more than 60% being singletons. What was sequenced was peripheral blood. These receptors originate from a man in his sixties with acute or convalescent COVID-19.

The chain links TRBV4-1 to TRBJ2-5; 16 bases are shared with TRBD2. Losses at the gene ends were 0 bases for V and 0 bases for J; bases not matched to a gene: 7. In germline, CDR1 is MGHRA, CDR2 YSYEKL. The CDR3 is made up of 20 amino acids. The CDR3 is CASSQDWAGLAGGYQETQYF. In DNA form, the CDR3 reads TGCGCCAGCAGCCAAGATTGGGCGGGACTAGCGGGAGGGTACCAAGAGACCCAGTACTTC.

In this sample, this clone turned up a few times. The V and J genes are TRBV7-2 and TRBJ2-3, with 7 bases identical to TRBD2. Germline V gene sequence: CDR1 SGHTA, CDR2 FQGNSA. The CDR3 contains 15 residues. V dropped 1 base and J dropped 2; count of bases not matched to a gene: 3. The chain's CDR3 is CASSLGGGYTDTQYF. In DNA, the CDR3 is TGTGCCAGCAGCTTAGGGGGAGGGTACACAGATACGCAGTATTTT.

The chain has TRBV4-3 and TRBJ2-3, with 7 bases fitting TRBD2. The CDR3 has 16 residues. In germline, CDR1 is LGHNA, CDR2 YSLEER. Trimming removed 0 bases from V and 6 bases from J; junction bases left unmatched: 9. In DNA, the CDR3 is TGCGCCAGCAGCCAAGATGGTGGGGAGGGCCTGGATACGCAGTATTTT. Amino acid sequence: CASSQDGGEGLDTQYF.

The gene calls are TRBV5-1 and TRBJ2-5; 9 bases line up with TRBD1. Germline CDR1 SGHRS, CDR2 YFSETQ. This CDR3 has 14 amino acids. The junction had 8 bases not matched to a gene; V was cut back by 4 bases and J by 7 bases. This chain's CDR3 is CASSQRQGVVTQYF. As DNA, the CDR3 is TGCGCCAGCAGCCAGCGACAGGGGGTCGTGACCCAGTACTTC.

This sequence joins TRBV28 and TRBJ1-1; D uncertain. The CDR3 extends over 14 amino acids. Germline assignment: CDR1 MDHEN and CDR2 SYDVKM. The V gene lost 3 bases and the J gene lost 2 bases, with 10 bases spanning the gap. CDR3 sequence: CASSLEQINTEAFF. DNA of the CDR3: TGTGCCAGCAGTTTGGAGCAGATTAACACTGAAGCTTTCTTT.

V is TRBV28 and J is TRBJ2-1; 11 positions agree with TRBD1. The V segment lost 5 bases and the J segment 5 bases; nucleotides outside the gene matches: 2. The CDR3 is 14 amino acids. Per the germline V gene, CDR1 is MDHEN and CDR2 is SYDVKM. The CDR3 loop reads CASSRDRGNNEQFF. In DNA form, the CDR3 reads TGTGCCAGCAGTCGGGACAGGGGGAACAATGAGCAGTTCTTC.

CDR3 sequence: CASSPWGAGGYGYTF. The CDR3 DNA sequence: TGTGCCAGCAGTCCCTGGGGCGCCGGGGGGTATGGCTACACCTTC. The chain couples TRBV28 to TRBJ1-2, with D possibly matching TRBD1 (5 bases). Germline CDR1 MDHEN, CDR2 SYDVKM. The CDR3 loop spans 15 amino acids. Trimming removed 5 bases from V and 5 bases from J, with 18 bases in between.

The rearrangement links TRBV7-3 to TRBJ2-3; possible D gene TRBD1, 6 bases. This CDR3 comprises 14 residues. In germline, CDR1 is SGHTA, CDR2 FQGTGA. Trimming shortened V by 5 bases and J by 2 bases, and 11 bases separated the two germline ends. The CDR3 region has the DNA TGTGCCAGCAGCCGGGACACCTTCACAGATACGCAGTATTTT. It is translated as CASSRDTFTDTQYF.

The CDR3, as DNA: TGCAGCGGTGCTCCGGGACAGGTCACAGATACGCAGTATTTT. This codes for CSGAPGQVTDTQYF. V gene TRBV29-1 combines with J gene TRBJ2-3; TRBD1 aligns across 8 bases. With 7 bases clipped from V and 2 bases from J, the junction kept 8 bases outside the gene matches. The CDR3 extends over 14 amino acids. Germline V gene data show CDR1 as SQVTM and CDR2 as ANQGSEA.